The source of this TCR beta chain is a study of blood T cell repertoires in COVID-19. The overall study: PBMCs, B-cell-depleted T cells, or T cells provided the cDNA or gDNA that made up the material.

Produced via immunoSEQ multiplex PCR; TCRdb's table is partial and in-frame only. Here the sample spans about 95,000 clones, roughly nine tenths being singletons. V was shortened by 6 bases and J by 5 bases, with 8 bases between the two germline ends. Germline loops: CDR1 LGHDT, CDR2 YNNKEL (reference sequence). The CDR3 sequence is 13 residues long. The clonotype was recovered from a woman between 70 and 85 years old with acute or convalescent COVID-19. This chain uses TRBV3-1 (or the pseudogene TRBV3-2) with TRBJ1-6; D is perhaps TRBD1 (6 bases). The material sequenced was peripheral blood. As DNA, the CDR3 is TGTGCCAGCAGGGGACAAGATAATTCACCCCTCCACTTT. Amino acids: CASRGQDNSPLHF.